The entry below describes one TCR beta chain. An end of the junction differs from the germline gene, which may be a read error. These data are taken from a study of T cell responses to AZD1222 COVID-19 vaccine. TCRdb keeps only in-frame clones here, not all; method: immunoSEQ multiplex PCR. The sample carries roughly 70,000 clones, 80% to 90% recorded once. In germline, CDR1 is MNHNS, CDR2 SASEGT. The CDR3 spans 15 residues. The source of this sequence is an adult who received the AZD1222 COVID-19 vaccine. The sample in question was peripheral blood, obtained 28 days after the second AZD1222 dose. The chain uses TRBV6-1 and TRBJ1-4; D is perhaps TRBD1 (5 bases). CDR3 protein: CASREEGRGGEKLFF. The CDR3 coding sequence is TGTGCCAGCAGGGAAGAGGGGAGAGGCGGAGAAAAACTGTTTTTT.